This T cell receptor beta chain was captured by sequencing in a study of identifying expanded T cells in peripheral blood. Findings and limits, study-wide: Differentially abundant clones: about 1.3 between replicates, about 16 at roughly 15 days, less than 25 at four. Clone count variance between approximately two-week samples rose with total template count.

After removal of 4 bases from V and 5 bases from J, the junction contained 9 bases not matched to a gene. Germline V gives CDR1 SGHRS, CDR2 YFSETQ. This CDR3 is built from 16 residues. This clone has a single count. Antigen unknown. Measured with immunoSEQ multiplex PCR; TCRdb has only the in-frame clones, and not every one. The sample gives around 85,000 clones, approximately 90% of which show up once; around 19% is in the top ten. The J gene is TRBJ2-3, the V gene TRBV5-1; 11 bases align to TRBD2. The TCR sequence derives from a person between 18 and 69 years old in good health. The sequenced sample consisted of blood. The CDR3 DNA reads TGCGCCAGCAGCGTCGGGACTAGCGGACTCGGAGATACGCAGTATTTT. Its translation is CASSVGTSGLGDTQYF.